The 29 T cell receptor beta chains in this list originate from one sample, sequenced in a study of long-term antiretroviral therapy in people with HIV. Sequencing relied on immunoSEQ assay v3.0, run at survey level. Profiled with immunoSEQ multiplex PCR; TCRdb holds only in-frame clones, not every one. The data show about 20,000 clones, approximately 88% seen once. The material was unsorted PBMCs, obtained 1.2 years after starting antiretroviral therapy. The origin of the receptors is a middle-aged woman with HIV.

V gene TRBV6-5 combines with J gene TRBJ2-1, with D possibly matching TRBD1 (6 bases). CDR3 length: 15 amino acids. Trimming removed 2 bases at V and 6 bases at J, with 14 bases between. The germline V gene encodes CDR1 MNHEY and CDR2 SVGAGI. The DNA for the CDR3 is TGTGCCAGCAGTTACCTGACCGGGACAATCAATGAGCAGTTCTTC. Translating it yields CASSYLTGTINEQFF.

Only one count was recorded for this clone. This chain uses TRBV29-1 with TRBJ2-3, with a weak D call TRBD2 (6 bases). CDR3 length equals 15 residues. V was trimmed by 0 bases and J by 4 bases, leaving 14 bases between them. Germline V CDR1 and CDR2: SQVTM, ANQGSEA. The CDR3 sequence is CSVEDLRETSDTQYF. CDR3 in DNA: TGCAGCGTTGAAGATTTACGGGAGACGTCAGATACGCAGTATTTT.

This chain links TRBV5-1 with TRBJ1-2; D remains ambiguous. Germline assignment: CDR1 SGHRS and CDR2 YFSETQ. This CDR3 is built from 15 residues. V dropped 4 bases and J dropped 8 bases, with 21 bases sitting between them. The CDR3 DNA sequence: TGCGCCAGCAGCCCCTTGACGATAGATATCGACGGCTACACCTTC. Translating it yields CASSPLTIDIDGYTF. The complete variable domain, with remaining parts taken from reference TRBV5-1 and TRBJ1-2, reads KAGVTQTPRYLIKTRGQQVTLSCSPISGHRSVSWYQQTPGQGLQFLFEYFSETQRNKGNFPGRFSGRQFSNSRSEMNVSTLELGDSALYLCASSPLTIDIDGYTFGSGTRLTVV.

The chain couples TRBV2 to TRBJ2-5, with D unresolved. The CDR3 spans 11 residues. Trimming cost V 5 bases and J 5 bases, with 6 bases left between them. In germline, CDR1 is SNHLY, CDR2 FYNNEI. CDR3 residues: CASSFQETQYF. CDR3 coding DNA: TGTGCCAGCAGTTTCCAGGAGACCCAGTACTTC.

The rearrangement joins TRBV29-1 to TRBJ2-7, with D unresolved. Germline CDR1 and CDR2: SQVTM and ANQGSEA. The ends were cut back, 5 bases at V and 2 bases at J, with 7 bases in the middle. The CDR3 contains 11 residues. The CDR3 is CSVRVPYEQYF. The DNA for the CDR3 is TGCAGCGTTCGGGTCCCCTACGAGCAGTACTTC.

The chain joins TRBV6-5 to TRBJ1-2; 9 bases match TRBD1. The CDR3 totals 14 residues. CDR1 is MNHEY and CDR2 is SVGAGI in the germline V gene. CDR3 bases: TGTGCTGTAAAAAGGGACAGGGAAAACTATGGCTACACCTTC. The encoded protein is CAVKRDRENYGYTF.

This chain uses TRBV7-2 with TRBJ2-1; 15 bases are shared with TRBD2. Trimming at V came to 4 bases and at J to 6 bases, leaving 10 bases not matched to a gene. The germline gives CDR1 SGHTA, CDR2 FQGNSA. CDR3 length equals 18 residues. The CDR3 DNA follows: TGTGCCAGCAGCTGGGCCCTCTTGGGACTAGCGGGAGGCAATGAGCAGTTCTTC. Protein sequence: CASSWALLGLAGGNEQFF.

In this sample, this clone turned up once. The V gene is TRBV6-1, the J gene TRBJ1-5; 7 bases align to TRBD1. This CDR3 has 15 residues. The germline gives CDR1 MNHNS, CDR2 SASEGT. The trim removed 7 bases at V and 4 bases at J, leaving 10 bases unmatched. The CDR3 sequence is CASNIVGTANQPQHF. As DNA, the CDR3 is TGTGCCAGCAATATCGTGGGGACAGCTAATCAGCCCCAGCATTTT.

The chain recombines TRBV27 with TRBJ1-4; weak D call: TRBD1 (6 bases). Deletions cut 4 bases from V and 7 bases from J, with 16 bases between. Germline V gives CDR1 MNHEY, CDR2 SMNVEV (reference sequence). This CDR3 spans 15 amino acids. CDR3 region: CASSSPGQPPEKLFF. The CDR3 DNA reads TGTGCCAGCAGTTCCCCCGGACAGCCACCTGAAAAACTGTTTTTT. Combining the CDR3 with reference TRBV27 and TRBJ1-4 gives the whole variable domain EAQVTQNPRYLITVTGKKLTVTCSQNMNHEYMSWYRQDPGLGLRQIYYSMNVEVTDKGDVPEGYKVSRKEKRNFPLILESPSPNQTSLYFCASSSPGQPPEKLFFGSGTQLSVL.

The chain recombines TRBV4-3 with TRBJ1-4; no firm D call. Germline CDR1 reads LGHNA; CDR2 reads YSLEER. The CDR3 contains 19 residues. Trimming left V 0 bases short and J 0 bases short, with 17 bases between. CDR3 protein: CASSQDMGIRGATNEKLFF. DNA for the CDR3: TGCGCCAGCAGCCAAGATATGGGGATTCGGGGTGCAACTAATGAAAAACTGTTTTTT.

J is TRBJ2-7 and V is TRBV6-5; 9 bases align to TRBD2. The CDR3 sequence is 15 residues long. The J segment lost 1 base and the V segment lost 5 bases, leaving 6 bases of the junction unmatched. Per the germline V gene, CDR1 is MNHEY and CDR2 is SVGAGI. CDR3 region: CASSPPGLASYEQYF. The CDR3 DNA is TGTGCCAGCAGTCCTCCGGGACTAGCATCCTACGAGCAGTACTTC.

The table lists this clone with a count of one. This chain joins TRBV15 and TRBJ2-7, with 10 nucleotides matching TRBD2. CDR3 length equals 16 residues. The V gene's germline CDR1 is LNHNV and CDR2 YYDKDF (reference sequence). Trimming took 0 bases from V and 2 from J; bases not matched to a gene: 4. The CDR3 region has the DNA TGTGCCACCAGCAGAGAGCTAGCGGGAGTGGCCTACGAGCAGTACTTC. Its protein is CATSRELAGVAYEQYF.

V is TRBV6-6 and J is TRBJ2-5, with D hard to call. Germline CDR1 is MNHNY and CDR2 is SVGAGI (reference sequence). The CDR3 runs 12 residues. Trimming took off 8 bases at V and 4 bases at J, with 11 bases between the two ends. The CDR3 is CASGEVLETQYF. The CDR3 DNA reads TGTGCCAGCGGAGAAGTTCTAGAGACCCAGTACTTC.

J is TRBJ2-7 and V is TRBV27; no definite D call. CDR1 is MNHEY and CDR2 is SMNVEV in the germline V gene (reference sequence). Between the trimmed V and J ends, which lost 3 bases and 1 base, there was a span of 13 bases. The CDR3 has 15 residues. This CDR3 is CASSFNNWGSYEQYF. CDR3 nucleotides: TGTGCCAGCAGTTTTAACAATTGGGGATCCTACGAGCAGTACTTC.

In its sample, this clone ranks as large (0.1 to 1%). The chain joins TRBV14 to TRBJ2-7, with TRBD1 matching 11 bases. Germline V gene sequence: CDR1 SGHDN, CDR2 FVKESK. V lost 2 bases and J lost 4; bases outside the gene matches: 10. The CDR3 has 17 amino acids. CDR3 bases: TGTGCCAGCAGCCAAATGGTTTGGACAGGGGGCGAATACGAGCAGTACTTC. Translating gives CASSQMVWTGGEYEQYF.

This chain joins TRBV5-1 and TRBJ2-1; D not resolved. V was trimmed by 0 bases and J by 0 bases, leaving 10 bases between them. There are 16 residues in the CDR3. The germline CDR1 and CDR2 sequences are SGHRS and YFSETQ. The CDR3 here is CASSLADFSSYNEQFF. The CDR3 nucleotides are TGCGCCAGCAGCTTGGCCGATTTTAGCTCCTACAATGAGCAGTTCTTC.

This clone was observed a single time. This chain links TRBV6-5 with TRBJ2-7, with no clear D. This CDR3 region has 13 residues. The germline V gene encodes CDR1 MNHEY and CDR2 SVGAGI. Trimming pared 6 bases from V and 0 bases from J, leaving 9 bases between. CDR3 sequence (DNA): TGTGCCAGCAGGCTCGGATTCTCCTACGAGCAGTACTTC. Translating gives CASRLGFSYEQYF.

The gene calls are TRBV5-1 and TRBJ1-4; 7 bases map to TRBD1. CDR1 is SGHRS and CDR2 is YFSETQ in the germline V gene. The CDR3 consists of 17 residues. Losses at the gene ends were 6 bases for V and 7 bases for J; bases not matched to a gene: 18. The CDR3 DNA reads TGCGCCAGCACCTTATCTCCCTTCCGGGACAGTTTTGAAAAACTGTTTTTT. Translating gives CASTLSPFRDSFEKLFF.

The genes are TRBV10-3 and TRBJ2-1; a weak D match, TRBD2 (7 bases). CDR3 size: 16 residues. The germline V gene encodes CDR1 ENHRY and CDR2 SYGVKD. Deletions cut 4 bases from V and 7 bases from J, with 20 bases between. CDR3 DNA: TGTGCCATCAGTGGGCCTCCGGGGGCGGGAGATAATGAGCAGTTCTTC. It yields the protein CAISGPPGAGDNEQFF.

The genes are TRBV27 and TRBJ1-1; 9 bases match TRBD1. Germline CDR1 is MNHEY and CDR2 is SMNVEV (reference sequence). CDR3 length equals 13 residues. Unmatched junction bases numbered 1, after V lost 8 bases and J lost 0 bases. CDR3 loop: CASGTGMNTEAFF. The CDR3 nucleotides are TGTGCCAGCGGGACAGGGATGAACACTGAAGCTTTCTTT.

The chain employs TRBV7-9 and TRBJ2-7, with TRBD2 matching 10 bases. The CDR3 spans 13 residues. Germline CDR1 reads SEHNR; CDR2 reads FQNEAQ (reference sequence). V gave up 5 bases and J gave up 6 bases; unmatched junction bases: 4. This CDR3 is CASSASGSAEQYF. CDR3 DNA sequence: TGTGCCAGCAGCGCTAGCGGGAGCGCCGAGCAGTACTTC.

The chain joins TRBV5-1 to TRBJ2-3; 11 bases map to TRBD2. Germline trimming cut 4 bases from V and 3 bases from J; bases unmatched to any gene: 4. This CDR3 is 15 amino acids long. Germline V CDR1 and CDR2: SGHRS, YFSETQ. This CDR3 is CASSRGLAATDTQYF. The CDR3 nucleotides read TGCGCCAGCAGCAGGGGACTAGCGGCAACAGATACGCAGTATTTT.

V and J are TRBV7-9 and TRBJ2-7; D is ambiguous. Germline V gene data show CDR1 as SEHNR and CDR2 as FQNEAQ (reference sequence). Trimming took off 1 base at V and 3 bases at J, with 1 base between the two ends. The CDR3 has 11 residues. CDR3 sequence: CASSLDYEQYF. The CDR3 region has the DNA TGTGCCAGCAGCTTAGACTACGAGCAGTACTTC.

The chain is built from TRBV28 and TRBJ2-1, with 10 positions matching TRBD1. Germline CDR1 reads MDHEN; CDR2 reads SYDVKM. J was trimmed by 4 bases and V by 5 bases; bases with no gene match: 8. The CDR3 consists of 16 residues. For the CDR3, the DNA is TGTGCCAGCAGTCCCTCGGGACAGGGGATTTACAATGAGCAGTTCTTC. Protein: CASSPSGQGIYNEQFF. The full variable domain, its missing parts supplied by reference TRBV28 and TRBJ2-1, is DVKVTQSSRYLVKRTGEKVFLECVQDMDHENMFWYRQDPGLGLRLIYFSYDVKMKEKGDIPEGYSVSREKKERFSLILESASTNQTSMYLCASSPSGQGIYNEQFFGPGTRLTVL.

The chain is built from TRBV9 and TRBJ2-3, with 12 bases aligning to TRBD2. Trimming cost V 4 bases and J 3 bases; bases outside gene matches: 3. The V gene's germline CDR1 is SGDLS and CDR2 YYNGEE. There are 15 residues in the CDR3. In DNA, the CDR3 is TGTGCCAGCAGCCCAACTAGCGGGGGGACAGATACGCAGTATTTT. This translates into CASSPTSGGTDTQYF. Full variable domain (outside the CDR3, taken from reference TRBV9 and TRBJ2-3): DSGVTQTPKHLITATGQRVTLRCSPRSGDLSVYWYQQSLDQGLQFLIQYYNGEERAKGNILERFSAQQFPDLHSELNLSSLELGDSALYFCASSPTSGGTDTQYFGPGTRLTVL.

The rearrangement joins TRBV28 to TRBJ2-3; TRBD2 might be the D (6 bases). CDR1 and CDR2 (germline): MDHEN, SYDVKM. V was trimmed by 4 bases and J by 4 bases, leaving 6 bases between them. The CDR3 is 12 amino acids. Written as DNA, the CDR3 is TGTGCCAGCAGTTCGGGGGCAGATACGCAGTATTTT. Encoded protein: CASSSGADTQYF.

The V call is TRBV7-9, the J call TRBJ1-4; D perhaps matches TRBD1 (6 bases). This CDR3 contains 14 residues. Per the germline V gene, CDR1 is SEHNR and CDR2 is FQNEAQ (reference sequence). The V gene lost 4 bases and the J gene lost 0 bases, with 6 bases spanning the gap. CDR3 coding DNA: TGTGCCAGCAGCTACAGGGCAACTAATGAAAAACTGTTTTTT. It yields the protein CASSYRATNEKLFF.

This chain uses TRBV10-3 with TRBJ1-1; TRBD1 might be the D (5 bases). CDR3 length equals 15 residues. V was shortened by 4 bases and J by 1 base, with 13 bases between the two germline ends. Germline V lookup: CDR1 ENHRY, CDR2 SYGVKD. CDR3 nucleotides: TGTGCCATCAGTGCGCAGGGTTATTCGAACACTGAAGCTTTCTTT. It is translated as CAISAQGYSNTEAFF.

In this sample, this clone turned up once. The chain recombines TRBV10-1 with TRBJ1-1; tentatively, D is TRBD1 (5 bases). Germline V gene data show CDR1 as WNHNN and CDR2 as SYGVQD (reference sequence). This CDR3 spans 16 amino acids. V was trimmed by 5 bases and J by 4 bases, leaving 20 bases between them. The chain's CDR3 is CASSPYRPARSTEAFF. CDR3 DNA sequence: TGCGCCAGCAGTCCTTACAGGCCGGCACGGAGCACTGAAGCTTTCTTT.